The 10 T cell receptor beta chains below come from one sample, sequenced in a study of blood T cell repertoires in COVID-19. Clones were read by immunoSEQ multiplex PCR, and TCRdb kept only the in-frame ones, dropping some. The sample includes 45,000 to 70,000 clones, approximately 87% of them seen just once. The source material was peripheral blood. The receptors stem from a woman in her sixties with COVID-19, enrolled during active disease.

This chain uses TRBV11-1 with TRBJ2-7; 11 nucleotides match TRBD2. The CDR3 is made up of 16 amino acids. Germline V gives CDR1 SGHAT, CDR2 FQDESV (reference sequence). The V gene end was trimmed by 5 bases and the J gene end by 3 bases; junction bases not matched to a gene: 9. The CDR3 here is CASSQRASGRNYEQYF. CDR3 nucleotides: TGTGCCAGCAGCCAGAGGGCTAGCGGGAGGAACTACGAGCAGTACTTC.

The rearrangement joins TRBV7-9 to TRBJ1-4; 11 bases align to TRBD1. CDR3 length equals 15 residues. Trimming cost V 5 bases and J 7 bases; bases outside gene matches: 6. CDR1 is SEHNR, CDR2 FQNEAQ, per germline (reference sequence). The CDR3 sequence is CASSHWTGGVEKLFF. CDR3 bases: TGTGCCAGCAGCCATTGGACAGGGGGCGTTGAAAAACTGTTTTTT.

In DNA form, the CDR3 reads TGTGCCAGCAGCGGTGACAGGAGCTCTAATGAAAAACTGTTTTTT. This translates into CASSGDRSSNEKLFF. V gene TRBV9 combines with J gene TRBJ1-4, with D possibly being TRBD1 (6 bases). Trimming cost V 3 bases and J 3 bases, with 12 bases left between them. The CDR3 has 15 residues. From germline, CDR1 is SGDLS and CDR2 YYNGEE.

The chain combines TRBV6-2 or TRBV6-3 with TRBJ2-7; D remains unclear. The germline gives CDR1 MNHEY, CDR2 SVGEGT. The CDR3 consists of 13 residues. V was pared by 6 bases and J by 1 base, with 10 bases between. The CDR3 sequence: CASSLSQSYEQYF. CDR3 coding DNA: TGTGCCAGCAGCCTGTCCCAATCCTACGAGCAGTACTTC.

This chain uses TRBV30 with TRBJ1-5, with D possibly TRBD1 on 5 matching bases. This CDR3 comprises 15 residues. Germline V CDR1 and CDR2: GTSNPN, SVGIG (reference sequence). V was cut by 2 bases and J by 2 bases, with 13 bases left in between. The DNA for the CDR3 is TGTGCCTGGAGTTTGAAGGGGTCGGGCAATCAGCCCCAGCATTTT. Translated: CAWSLKGSGNQPQHF.

The rearrangement links TRBV2 to TRBJ2-3; 8 bases agree with TRBD1. Germline V gives CDR1 SNHLY, CDR2 FYNNEI. Trimming removed 6 bases from V and 4 bases from J; junction bases left unmatched: 3. This CDR3 region has 13 residues. The CDR3 spells CASRGQDADTQYF. CDR3 DNA: TGTGCCAGCAGGGGACAGGACGCAGATACGCAGTATTTT. The full variable domain, in which reference TRBV2 and TRBJ2-3 provide the parts outside the CDR3, is EPEVTQTPSHQVTQMGQEVILRCVPISNHLYFYWYRQILGQKVEFLVSFYNNEISEKSEIFDDQFSVERPDGSNFTLKIRSTKLEDSAMYFCASRGQDADTQYFGPGTRLTVL.

This chain connects TRBV19 to TRBJ1-1; no reliable D call. The CDR3 runs 12 residues. V was cut by 7 bases and J by 1 base, with 7 bases left in between. In germline, CDR1 is LNHDA, CDR2 SQIVND (reference sequence). This CDR3 reads CASMYKNTEAFF. CDR3 bases: TGTGCCAGTATGTACAAGAACACTGAAGCTTTCTTT.

This clone has just a few counts. The rearrangement joins TRBV9 to TRBJ1-1, with D possibly being TRBD1 (6 bases). This CDR3 comprises 15 residues. In germline, CDR1 is SGDLS, CDR2 YYNGEE. V shed 9 bases and J shed 5 bases, with 23 bases lying between them. The CDR3 reads CATRKKGGAFTEAFF. The DNA for the CDR3 is TGTGCCACCAGGAAGAAAGGGGGGGCGTTTACTGAAGCTTTCTTT.

The chain carries TRBV12-5 and TRBJ1-5, with TRBD1 matching over 11 bases. Germline V gives CDR1 LGHNT, CDR2 FRNRAP. With 7 bases clipped from V and 6 bases from J, the junction kept 8 bases outside the gene matches. The CDR3 consists of 15 residues. The CDR3 protein is CASDTGQGAFQPQHF. The CDR3 bases are TGTGCTAGTGATACCGGACAGGGGGCGTTTCAGCCCCAGCATTTT.

For the CDR3, the DNA is TGCGCCAGCAGCTTCGAGCGGGTAGGGTCAGATACGCAGTATTTT. It yields the protein CASSFERVGSDTQYF. J is TRBJ2-3 and V is TRBV5-1, with D possibly TRBD2 on 6 matching bases. The CDR3 contains 15 residues. V shed 2 bases and J shed 4 bases, with 14 bases lying between them. In germline, CDR1 is SGHRS, CDR2 YFSETQ.